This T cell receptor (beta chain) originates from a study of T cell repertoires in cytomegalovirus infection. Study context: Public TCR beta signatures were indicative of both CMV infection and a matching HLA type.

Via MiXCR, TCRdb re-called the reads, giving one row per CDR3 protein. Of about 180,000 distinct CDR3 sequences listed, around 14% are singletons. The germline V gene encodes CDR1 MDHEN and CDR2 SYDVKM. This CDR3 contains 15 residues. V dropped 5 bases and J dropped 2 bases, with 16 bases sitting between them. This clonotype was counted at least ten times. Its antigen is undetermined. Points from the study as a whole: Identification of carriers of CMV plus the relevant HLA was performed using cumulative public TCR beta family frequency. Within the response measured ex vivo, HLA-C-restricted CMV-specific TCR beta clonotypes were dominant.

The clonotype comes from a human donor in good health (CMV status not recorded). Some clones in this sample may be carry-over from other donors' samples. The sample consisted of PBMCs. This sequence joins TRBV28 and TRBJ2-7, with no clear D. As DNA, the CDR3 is TGTGCCAGCAGTCGGACGAATAAGGTCCCCTACGAGCAGTACTTC. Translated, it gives CASSRTNKVPYEQYF. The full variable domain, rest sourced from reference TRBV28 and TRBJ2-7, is DVKVTQSSRYLVKRTGEKVFLECVQDMDHENMFWYRQDPGLGLRLIYFSYDVKMKEKGDIPEGYSVSREKKERFSLILESASTNQTSMYLCASSRTNKVPYEQYFGPGTRLTVT.